The clone carrying this TCR beta chain was counted ten times or more. Its antigen remains unidentified. Germline V gives CDR1 SGHTA, CDR2 FQGNSA. The V end lost 4 bases, the J end lost 3 bases, and 12 bases lay between the germline ends. The CDR3 spans 14 residues. The data stem from a study of quantifying T cell responses using KT2 cells. About the study: TCR alpha and beta constant-region primers primed reverse transcription of RNA. The second PCR was a qPCR stopped at a predetermined fluorescence threshold. General study points: Counts of KT2 alpha and beta sequences rose linearly with the number of KT2 cells added.

Each cDNA got a UMI-containing oligo ligated at its 3' end. An equimolar mix of RC1.1 and RC1.2 primed the beta chain across TRBC1 and TRBC2. TCR alpha and beta chains were handled separately starting at the second PCR. Each CDR3 protein gets one entry after TCRdb re-called the UMI-ligation and nested PCR reads with MiXCR. This table holds fewer than 50,000 distinct CDR3 sequences, roughly 11% found once. A range of KT2-to-PBMC ratios was made using fixed PBMC numbers. Sample: PBMCs spiked with cells of the T cell clone KT2. The chain carries TRBV7-2 and TRBJ2-5; D might be TRBD1 (6 bases). The clonotype was recovered from a human donor. Here the CDR3 reads CASSSWTVKETQYF. The CDR3 coding sequence is TGTGCCAGCAGCTCCTGGACAGTAAAAGAGACCCAGTACTTC.